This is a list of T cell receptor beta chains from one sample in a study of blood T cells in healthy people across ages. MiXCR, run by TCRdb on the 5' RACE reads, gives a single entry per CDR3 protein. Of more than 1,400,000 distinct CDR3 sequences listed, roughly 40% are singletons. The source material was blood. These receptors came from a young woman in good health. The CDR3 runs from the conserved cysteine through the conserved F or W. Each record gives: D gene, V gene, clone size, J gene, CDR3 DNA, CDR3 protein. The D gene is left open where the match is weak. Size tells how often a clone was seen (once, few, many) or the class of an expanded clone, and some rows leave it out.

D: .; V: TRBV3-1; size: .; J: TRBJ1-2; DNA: TGTGCCAGCAGCCACAGGGACCCTTCTGGGGGTACCGGCTACACCTTC; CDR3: CASSHRDPSGGTGYTF
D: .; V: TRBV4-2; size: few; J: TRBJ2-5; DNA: TGTGCCAGCAGCCAAGATTTTCTAGCTGGGGAGACCCAGTACTTC; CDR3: CASSQDFLAGETQYF
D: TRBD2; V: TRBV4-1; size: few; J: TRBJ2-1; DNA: TGCGCCAGCAGCCCAGCGGGGTCCCACAATGAGCAGTTCTTC; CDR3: CASSPAGSHNEQFF
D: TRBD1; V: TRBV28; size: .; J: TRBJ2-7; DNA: TGTGCCAGTCGAAGGGACAGGCCATACGAGCAGTACTTC; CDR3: CASRRDRPYEQYF
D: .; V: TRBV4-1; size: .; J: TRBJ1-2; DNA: TGCGCCAGCAGCCAAGAAGTGGGGGGCTATGGCTACACCTTC; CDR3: CASSQEVGGYGYTF
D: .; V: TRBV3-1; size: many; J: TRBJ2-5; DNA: TGTGCCAGCAGCCAAGAAGGCGGGATGACAGAGACCCAGTACTTC; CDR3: CASSQEGGMTETQYF
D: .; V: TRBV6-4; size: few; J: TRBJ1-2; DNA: TGTGCCAGCAGTGAAGGGGGGGCTCCCCTCTATGGCTACACCTTC; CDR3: CASSEGGAPLYGYTF
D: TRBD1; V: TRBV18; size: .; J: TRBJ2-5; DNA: TGTGCCACAACAAGAAACAGGGGGCTCCAAGAGACCCAGTACTTC; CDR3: CATTRNRGLQETQYF
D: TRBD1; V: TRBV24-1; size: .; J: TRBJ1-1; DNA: TGTGCCAGCCCTCGACAGGGCCAAGCTTTCTTT; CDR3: CASPRQGQAFF
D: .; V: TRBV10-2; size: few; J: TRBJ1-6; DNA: TGCGCCAGCATCGAACAGGTTCGCCGGGGACCCCTCCACTTT; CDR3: CASIEQVRRGPLHF
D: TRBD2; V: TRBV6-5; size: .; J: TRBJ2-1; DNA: TGTGCCAGCAGTTACGGGGGACTAGTATCCGGCTACAATGAGCAGTTCTTC; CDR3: CASSYGGLVSGYNEQFF
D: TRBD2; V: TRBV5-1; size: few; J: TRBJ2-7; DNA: TGCGCCAGCAGCTTTGTACTAGCGGAGGACTACGAGCAGTACTTC; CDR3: CASSFVLAEDYEQYF
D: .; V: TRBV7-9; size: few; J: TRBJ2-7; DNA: TGTGCCAGCAGATTGGGGGCAGTATACGAGCAGTACTTC; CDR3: CASRLGAVYEQYF
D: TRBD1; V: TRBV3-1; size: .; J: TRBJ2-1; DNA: TGTGCCAGCAGCCCCACAGGGGCCTCTTACTCCTACAATGAGCAGTTCTTC; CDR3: CASSPTGASYSYNEQFF
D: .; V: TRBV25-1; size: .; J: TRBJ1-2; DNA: TGTGCCAGCAGTGAATCGGGAGGGATTCACACCTTC; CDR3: CASSESGGIHTF
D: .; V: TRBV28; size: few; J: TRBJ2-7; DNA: TGTGCCAGCCGTCTGCCTCTTCCGGGCGAGCAGTACTTC; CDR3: CASRLPLPGEQYF
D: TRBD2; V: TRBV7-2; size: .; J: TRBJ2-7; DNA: TGTGCCAGCAGCTCCGGGACTACCCAATACAATGAGCAGTACTTC; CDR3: CASSSGTTQYNEQYF
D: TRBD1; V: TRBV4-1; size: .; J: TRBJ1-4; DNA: TGCGCCAGCAGCCTAGAGCCTCTAAACAGGGGCGGTAATGAAAAACTGTTTTTT; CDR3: CASSLEPLNRGGNEKLFF
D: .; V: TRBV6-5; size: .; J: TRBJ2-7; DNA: TGTGCCAGCAGTCGCCTTTTCGAGCAGTACTTC; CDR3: CASSRLFEQYF
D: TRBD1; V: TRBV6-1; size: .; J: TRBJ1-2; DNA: TGTGCCAGCAGACAGGGGACGGAAATCTATGGCTACACCTTC; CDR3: CASRQGTEIYGYTF
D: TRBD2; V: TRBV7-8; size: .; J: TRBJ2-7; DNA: TGTGCCAGCAGATTGGGACTAGCGGGGGTCTCCTACAATGAGCAGTACTTC; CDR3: CASRLGLAGVSYNEQYF
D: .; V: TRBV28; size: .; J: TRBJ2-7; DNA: TGTGCCAGCAGTCATTATGAGAACTCCTACGAGCAGTACTTC; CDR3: CASSHYENSYEQYF
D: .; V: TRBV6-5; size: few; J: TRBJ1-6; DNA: TGTGCCAGCAGTTACTCCCGGAGTTATAATTCACCCCTCCACTTT; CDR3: CASSYSRSYNSPLHF
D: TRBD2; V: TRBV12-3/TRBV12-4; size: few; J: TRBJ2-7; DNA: TGTGCAACCCGGGGGGACTCGGGGATCCAGTACTTC; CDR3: CATRGDSGIQYF
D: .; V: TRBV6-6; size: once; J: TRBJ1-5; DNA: TGTGCCAGCAGTTACTCGACGGGGGGTGGCAATCAGCCCCAGCATTTT; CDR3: CASSYSTGGGNQPQHF
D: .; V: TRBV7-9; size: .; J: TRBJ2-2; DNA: TGTGCCAGCAGTGGGGGGGCGAGAACCGGGGAGCTGTTTTTT; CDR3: CASSGGARTGELFF
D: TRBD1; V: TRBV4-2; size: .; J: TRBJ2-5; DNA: TGTGCCAGCAGGACAGGACAGGGTAGCGGAAATGAGCAGTACTTC; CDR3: CASRTGQGSGNEQYF
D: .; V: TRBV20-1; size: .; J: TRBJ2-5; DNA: TGCAGTGCCGCTGGTAGGGACCAAGAGACCCAGTACTTC; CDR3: CSAAGRDQETQYF
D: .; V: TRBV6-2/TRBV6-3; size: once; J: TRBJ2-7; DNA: TGTGCCACCAAAATGGGACGGAGCTCCTACGAGCAGTACTTC; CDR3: CATKMGRSSYEQYF
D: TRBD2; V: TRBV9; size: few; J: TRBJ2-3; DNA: TGTGCCAGCAGCCAGACTAGCGGGGCTCGATCTAGCACAGATACGCAGTATTTT; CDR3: CASSQTSGARSSTDTQYF
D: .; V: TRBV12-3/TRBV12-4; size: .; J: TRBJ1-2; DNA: TGTGCCAGCAGTTTAGCGGGATCTCCTGTCATGTCTAACTATGGCTACACCTTC; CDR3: CASSLAGSPVMSNYGYTF
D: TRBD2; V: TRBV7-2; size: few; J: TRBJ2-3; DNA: TGTGCCAGCAGCCCGAGGACTAGCGGGGGAACTTTCTACACAGATACGCAGTATTTT; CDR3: CASSPRTSGGTFYTDTQYF
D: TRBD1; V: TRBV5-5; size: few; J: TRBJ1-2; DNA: TGTGCCAGTAGCTTCGGACAGGGAGGAGGGAGCGGCTACACCTTC; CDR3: CASSFGQGGGSGYTF
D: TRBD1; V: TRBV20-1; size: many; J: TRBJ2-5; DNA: TGCAGTGCTAGACCCACAGGGGTCCAAGAGACCCAGTACTTC; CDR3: CSARPTGVQETQYF
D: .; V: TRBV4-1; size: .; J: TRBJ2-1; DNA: TGCGCCAGCAGAAATCTTGTTGGGGGCACGGGGAATGAGCAGTTCTTC; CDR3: CASRNLVGGTGNEQFF
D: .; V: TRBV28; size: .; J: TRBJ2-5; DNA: TGTGCCAGCGATCGGGTGAGAGGGACCCAGTACTTC; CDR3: CASDRVRGTQYF
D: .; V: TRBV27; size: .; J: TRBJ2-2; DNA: TGTGCCAGCGGACGGGAGTTCCCGTCAGGGGAGCTGTTTTTT; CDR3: CASGREFPSGELFF
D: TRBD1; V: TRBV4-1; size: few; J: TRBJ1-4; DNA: TGCGCCAGCAGCCAGTTAACAGGGGAACTGGAAAAACTGTTTTTT; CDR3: CASSQLTGELEKLFF
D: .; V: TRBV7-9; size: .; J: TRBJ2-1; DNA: TGTGCCAGCAGCTTAGGAACGCAGGGTGCCTACAATGAGCAGTTCTTC; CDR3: CASSLGTQGAYNEQFF
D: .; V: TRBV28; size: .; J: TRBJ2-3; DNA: TGTGCCAGCAGTGTGGCGACCAGCACAGATACGCAGTATTTT; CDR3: CASSVATSTDTQYF
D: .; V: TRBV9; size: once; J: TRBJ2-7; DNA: TGTGCCAGCAGCGTAGGAAATTCTCCTACCTACGAGCGGTACTTC; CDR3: CASSVGNSPTYERYF
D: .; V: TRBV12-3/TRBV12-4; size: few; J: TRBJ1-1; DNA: TGTGCCAGCAGTTTCGGACAGACGAACACTGAAGCTTTCTTT; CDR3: CASSFGQTNTEAFF
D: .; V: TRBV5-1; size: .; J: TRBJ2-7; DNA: TGCGCCAACTACTACGAGCAGTACTTC; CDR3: CANYYEQYF
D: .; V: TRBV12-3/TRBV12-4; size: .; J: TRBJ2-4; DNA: TGTGCCAGCAGAAGCCCTACAGGGACCAAAAACATTCAGTACTTC; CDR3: CASRSPTGTKNIQYF
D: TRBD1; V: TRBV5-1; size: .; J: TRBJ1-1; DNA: TGCGCCAGCAGCCCAGGAGGTGGGACAGCAAACACTGAAGCTTTCTTT; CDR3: CASSPGGGTANTEAFF
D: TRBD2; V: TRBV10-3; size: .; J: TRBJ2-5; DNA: TGTGCCATCAGTGAGGCGAGCGGGAGGGCGGAGACCCAGTACTTC; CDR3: CAISEASGRAETQYF
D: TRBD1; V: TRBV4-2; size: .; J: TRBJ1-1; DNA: TGTGCCAGCAGCCCGGGACAGTTCGACCTAATGAACACTGAAGCTTTCTTT; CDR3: CASSPGQFDLMNTEAFF